This TCR beta chain emerged from a study of graft-versus-host responses after intestinal transplantation. Study-level background: The whole recipient group had anti-thymocyte globulin induction followed by tacrolimus and steroids for around three years.

This CDR3 is 17 amino acids long. V was trimmed by 3 bases and J by 0 bases, leaving 12 bases between them. Germline V gives CDR1 KGHSH, CDR2 LQKENI. Profiling relied on immunoSEQ multiplex PCR, and the TCRdb table lists in-frame clones only, not all of them. The sample shows nearly 100,000 clones, 90% of them seen only once. The J gene is TRBJ2-6, the V gene TRBV18; D ambiguous. This sequence was found in a human patient who received an intestinal transplant, so some T cells may come from the graft donor. Sequenced material: PBMCs, taken approximately 470 days after intestinal transplant. CDR3: CASSPLTPSSGANVLTF. Here the CDR3 DNA reads TGTGCCAGCTCACCCCTCACGCCCAGCTCTGGGGCCAACGTCCTGACTTTC.